These T cell receptor beta chains were read from a single sample in a study of T cell responses to AZD1222 COVID-19 vaccine. Profiling relied on immunoSEQ multiplex PCR, and the TCRdb table lists in-frame clones only, not all of them. The sample lists 150,000 to 200,000 clones, about 90% occurring once. Source: peripheral blood, taken 28 days after the second AZD1222 dose. The source is an adult who received the AZD1222 COVID-19 vaccine. CDR3s include the opening cysteine and the closing phenylalanine or tryptophan. A D gene is named only where the DNA matches it firmly. Not every row has a clone size; where given, it reads once, few, many or a size class.

d_gene	v_gene	j_gene	abundance	CDR3nt	CDR3aa
.	TRBV28	TRBJ1-2	.	TGTGCCAGCACCAACGGGGGACCCGCCAGTCAATCCGGTGGCTACACCTTC	CASTNGGPASQSGGYTF
.	TRBV4-1	TRBJ1-5	.	TGCGCCAGCAGCCAAGTTCTGGATTATAGCAATCAGCCCCAGCATTTT	CASSQVLDYSNQPQHF
TRBD1	TRBV27	TRBJ1-1	.	TGTGCCAGCAGTTCCCACAGGGGGAACACTGAAGCTTTCTTT	CASSSHRGNTEAFF
TRBD2	TRBV2	TRBJ2-6	.	TGTGCCAGCTCGGGACTAGCGGTCTCTGGGGCCAACGTCCTGACTTTC	CASSGLAVSGANVLTF
TRBD1	TRBV10-3	TRBJ1-1	once	TGTGCCATCAACAGACAGGGGGGTGAAGCTTTCTTT	CAINRQGGEAFF
TRBD1	TRBV29-1	TRBJ1-5	.	TGCAGCGCCAAGACCGGGACAGACAATCAGCCCCAGCATTTT	CSAKTGTDNQPQHF
.	TRBV5-1	TRBJ2-7	.	TGCGCCAGCAGCTTAGGGCGAGAACCCTACGAGCAGTACTTC	CASSLGREPYEQYF
.	TRBV7-9	TRBJ1-2	.	TGTGCCAGCAGAGACCAACACAGGCTAGGCGATGGCTACACCTTC	CASRDQHRLGDGYTF
.	TRBV3-1/TRBV3-2	TRBJ2-2	.	TGTGCCAGCAGCCAAGATCTTCCAAGGGAGCTGTTTTTT	CASSQDLPRELFF
.	TRBV5-1	TRBJ1-1	.	TGCGCCAGCAGCTACCCGGGGACGGATGAAGCTTTCTTT	CASSYPGTDEAFF
.	TRBV27	TRBJ1-2	.	TGTGCCAGCAGTCCCGGGGAGACCTATGGCTACACCTTC	CASSPGETYGYTF
TRBD2	TRBV7-3	TRBJ2-2	once	TGTGCCAGCAGCCTCCGGGGGGTGGACACCGGGGAGCTGTTTTTT	CASSLRGVDTGELFF
.	TRBV3-1/TRBV3-2	TRBJ2-6	.	TGTGCCAGCAGCCAAGATAGTGGCTTCAACGTCCTGACTTTC	CASSQDSGFNVLTF
TRBD1	TRBV19	TRBJ1-4	.	TGTGCCAGTAGTATTACAGGGGACGAAAAACTGTTTTTT	CASSITGDEKLFF
.	TRBV29-1	TRBJ1-1	.	TGCAGCTTCGGATCCAGACAGTCCTCTAAAGCTTTCTTT	CSFGSRQSSKAFF
TRBD2	TRBV2	TRBJ2-4	.	TGTGCCAGCACAGAAGGGACTAGCGGCAACATTCAGTACTTC	CASTEGTSGNIQYF
.	TRBV12-3/TRBV12-4	TRBJ2-1	.	TGTGCCAGCAGCCCATTGCGGAGGGATGAGCAGTTCTTC	CASSPLRRDEQFF
TRBD1	TRBV3-1/TRBV3-2	TRBJ2-1	.	TGTGCCAGCAGCCCCCCCCGGACAGGGGTAATGGTTTCAAATGAGCAGTTCTTC	CASSPPRTGVMVSNEQFF
.	TRBV1	TRBJ2-1	.	TGCACCAGCAGCCAATTTCAGTTCTTC	CTSSQFQFF
.	TRBV11-2	TRBJ1-5	.	TGTGCCAGCAGACTACAACCGGATCAGCCCCAGCATTTT	CASRLQPDQPQHF
.	TRBV7-6	TRBJ2-5	.	TGTGCCAGCAGCTCTCAGAGCGAAGAGACCCAGTACTTC	CASSSQSEETQYF
TRBD1	TRBV6-1	TRBJ1-2	.	TGTGCCAGCAGTGAAGGGACAGGAGTTAACTATGGCTACACCTTC	CASSEGTGVNYGYTF
TRBD1	TRBV6-6	TRBJ2-3	once	TGTGCCAGCAGCCGACCGGGACAGACTAGCACAGATACGCAGTATTTT	CASSRPGQTSTDTQYF
.	TRBV7-9	TRBJ1-1	.	TGTGCCAGCAGCTATACAGGGCCCACTGAAGCTTTCTTT	CASSYTGPTEAFF
TRBD1	TRBV19	TRBJ1-1	.	TGTGCCAGTAGTATGGGACAGGGGTGGACTGAAGCTTTCTTT	CASSMGQGWTEAFF
TRBD2	TRBV5-1	TRBJ2-5	.	TGCGCCAGCAGCTCTACCGCTGGCGGGGGGGCAGGGACCCAGTACTTC	CASSSTAGGGAGTQYF
.	TRBV21-1	TRBJ2-7	few	TGTGCCAGCAGCAAAGCCGGGGACAGGGAAGGTCGAGAGCAGTACTTC	CASSKAGDREGREQYF
TRBD1	TRBV19	TRBJ2-1	.	TGTGCCAGTAGCCGGGACAGGGCTTACAATGAGCAGTTCTTC	CASSRDRAYNEQFF
TRBD1	TRBV6-5	TRBJ2-1	.	TGTGCCAGCAGTTATACCAGGGGGACCTACAATGAGCAGTTCTTC	CASSYTRGTYNEQFF
.	TRBV5-1	TRBJ1-3	.	TGCGCCAGCAGCTCCTCCTCTGGAAACACCATATATTTT	CASSSSSGNTIYF
TRBD1	TRBV6-5	TRBJ2-1	.	TGTGCCAGCAGCCACGGGACAGGGGGTTGGTATGAGCAGTTCTTC	CASSHGTGGWYEQFF
TRBD1	TRBV5-5	TRBJ1-1	.	TGTGCCAGCAGCCGCGGACAGGGAGGGGAAATAGTCACTGAAGCTTTCTTT	CASSRGQGGEIVTEAFF
.	TRBV19	TRBJ1-6	.	TGTGCCAGTAGTCATGGGAGGGGGAACTATAATTCACCCCTCCACTTT	CASSHGRGNYNSPLHF
TRBD1	TRBV7-6	TRBJ1-5	once	TGTGCCAGCAGCTCGGGACAGGCGCCAAGCAATCAGCCCCAGCATTTT	CASSSGQAPSNQPQHF
.	TRBV2	TRBJ1-1	.	TGTGCCAGCACCGGGAACACGGACACTGAAGCTTTCTTT	CASTGNTDTEAFF
.	TRBV6-5	TRBJ1-1	.	TGTGCCAGCATCCCGGCGGAGAACACTGAAGCTTTCTTT	CASIPAENTEAFF
TRBD1	TRBV5-8	TRBJ1-3	.	TGTGCCAGCAGCGTCGGGACAGGTGTAGGAAACACCATATATTTT	CASSVGTGVGNTIYF
.	TRBV7-9	TRBJ1-6	.	TGTGCCAGCAGCTCCGGGACGGCCTATAATTCACCCCTCCACTTT	CASSSGTAYNSPLHF
.	TRBV7-2	TRBJ1-5	.	TGTGCCAGCAGCTTACGTGGTCAGCCCCAGCATTTT	CASSLRGQPQHF
.	TRBV6-1	TRBJ1-1	.	TGTGCCAGCAGTGACAGGGCCATGAACACTGAAGCTTTCTTT	CASSDRAMNTEAFF
TRBD1	TRBV30	TRBJ1-1	.	TGTGCCTGGAGTGTACTGACAGGGAGTGGAGCTTTCTTT	CAWSVLTGSGAFF
TRBD1	TRBV6-5	TRBJ1-5	.	TGTGCCAGCAGCCTGACAGGGGAGGCCAATCAGCCCCAGCATTTT	CASSLTGEANQPQHF
TRBD2	TRBV25-1	TRBJ2-2	.	TGTGCCAGCAGTGAAACTAGCGGGGGGGCTCGCGGGGAGCTGTTTTTT	CASSETSGGARGELFF
TRBD1	TRBV7-8	TRBJ1-4	.	TGTGCCAGCAGCATTACGACAGGGCCAAAACTGTTTTTT	CASSITTGPKLFF
.	TRBV6-5	TRBJ1-6	.	TGTGCCAGCAGCATGAGATATAATTCACCCCTCCACTTT	CASSMRYNSPLHF